A single sample gave rise to the 21 T cell receptor beta chains below, sequenced in a study of T cells in Graves' hyperthyroidism and ophthalmopathy. Amplification targeted TCR beta CDR3 regions from RNA transcripts. The study used the HTBI primer set for a first-round RT-PCR of the TCR CDR3. Via MiXCR, TCRdb re-called the multiplex PCR reads, giving one row per CDR3 protein. The repertoire has more than 350,000 distinct CDR3 sequences, 13% to 15% of them found once; the top ten carry about 21%. Sample: blood. These receptors were collected from a woman between 55 and 75 years old with Graves' ophthalmopathy.

This clonotype was detected many times. This chain links TRBV6-1 with TRBJ2-3; 12 bases are shared with TRBD2. This CDR3 has 18 residues. The germline gives CDR1 MNHNS, CDR2 SASEGT. The V gene end was trimmed by 6 bases and the J gene end by 0 bases; junction bases not matched to a gene: 10. The CDR3 sequence: CASSPRTSGIASTDTQYF. CDR3 coding DNA: TGTGCCAGCAGCCCTAGGACTAGCGGGATAGCTAGCACAGATACGCAGTATTTT.

V is TRBV7-2 and J is TRBJ1-2, with D possibly being TRBD1 (6 bases). V lost 4 bases and J 6 bases, leaving 21 bases between the germline ends. CDR3 length: 16 amino acids. CDR1 and CDR2 from the germline V gene are SGHTA and FQGNSA. In DNA form, the CDR3 reads TGTGCCAGCAGCTCGCTAGACAGGCGGGGCGGACATGGCTACACCTTC. Translating it yields CASSSLDRRGGHGYTF.

The sample holds many counts of this clonotype. This sequence joins TRBV5-1 and TRBJ2-1; D uncertain. This CDR3 contains 12 residues. V was shortened by 5 bases and J by 3 bases, with 6 bases between the two germline ends. Germline loops: CDR1 SGHRS, CDR2 YFSETQ. CDR3 amino acids: CASSRVYNEQFF. DNA of the CDR3: TGCGCCAGCAGTAGGGTCTACAATGAGCAGTTCTTC.

This clonotype was picked up a small number of times. The chain combines TRBV7-3 with TRBJ2-1; no reliable D call. This CDR3 has 12 amino acids. The V gene's germline CDR1 is SGHTA and CDR2 FQGTGA. The V end was cut by 6 bases, the J end by 10 bases, with 13 bases between. CDR3 in amino acids: CASRYEQSEQFF. CDR3 in DNA: TGTGCCAGCAGATACGAACAATCAGAGCAGTTCTTC. Filled out from reference TRBV7-3 and TRBJ2-1, the complete variable domain reads GAGVSQTPSNKVTEKGKYVELRCDPISGHTALYWYRQSLGQGPEFLIYFQGTGAADDSGLPNDRFFAVRPEGSVSTLKIQRTERGDSAVYLCASRYEQSEQFFGPGTRLTVL.

The table lists this clonotype with many counts. The rearrangement uses TRBV12-3 or TRBV12-4 and TRBJ2-5; maybe TRBD2 (6 bases). The V and J ends lost 3 bases and 4 bases respectively, with 12 bases between them. The CDR3 sequence is 14 residues long. The CDR3 coding sequence is TGTGCCAGCAGTTTTACTATCGGGGGAGAGACCCAGTACTTC. This sequence encodes CASSFTIGGETQYF.

This rearrangement joins TRBV5-4 to TRBJ2-7, with 11 positions matching TRBD2. Trimming at V came to 4 bases and at J to 6 bases, leaving 9 bases not matched to a gene. Germline values: CDR1 SGHNT, CDR2 YYREEE (reference sequence). This CDR3 region has 15 residues. The CDR3 sequence: CASSPSLAGGGEQYF. CDR3 DNA: TGTGCCAGCAGCCCGTCTCTAGCGGGAGGAGGCGAGCAGTACTTC.

Only one count was recorded for this clonotype. An end of the junction does not agree with germline; a read error may underlie this. The chain recombines TRBV7-2 with TRBJ2-3; 7 bases match TRBD2. Per germline, CDR1 SGHTA and CDR2 FQGNSA. This CDR3 comprises 15 residues. The CDR3 is CPSSRRTRRTDTQYF. The DNA for the CDR3 is TGTCCCAGCAGCCGGAGGACTAGAAGAACAGATACGCAGTATTTT. Complete variable domain (other parts from reference TRBV7-2 and TRBJ2-3): GAGVSQSPSNKVTEKGKDVELRCDPISGHTALYWYRQSLGQGLEFLIYFQGNSAPDKSGLPSDRFSAERTGGSVSTLTIQRTQQEDSAVYLCPSSRRTRRTDTQYFGPGTRLTVL.

This rearrangement joins TRBV5-1 to TRBJ2-5, with D unclear. The CDR3 is 14 amino acids. Trimming took 1 base from V and 1 from J, leaving 8 bases between them. Germline V gene data show CDR1 as SGHRS and CDR2 as YFSETQ. CDR3: CASSLSGPQETQYF. The CDR3 nucleotides read TGCGCCAGCAGCTTGTCTGGGCCCCAAGAGACCCAGTACTTC.

The chain employs TRBV15 and TRBJ1-2; D remains ambiguous. Germline CDR1 reads LNHNV; CDR2 reads YYDKDF (reference sequence). Trimming pared 0 bases from V and 6 bases from J, leaving 17 bases between. The CDR3 covers 16 residues. Here the CDR3 DNA reads TGTGCCACCAGCAGAGACCCTCGGCAGGTGGAGGATGGCTACACCTTC. As protein: CATSRDPRQVEDGYTF.

Only a few counts were recorded for this clonotype. J is TRBJ2-3 and V is TRBV19, with TRBD2 matching 14 bases. Trimming cost V 1 base and J 3 bases; bases outside gene matches: 3. CDR1 and CDR2 from the germline V gene are LNHDA and SQIVND (reference sequence). This CDR3 contains 17 residues. CDR3: CASSIAGTSGSTDTQYF. The CDR3 region has the DNA TGTGCCAGTAGTATAGCTGGGACTAGCGGGAGTACAGATACGCAGTATTTT. Looking up the rest from reference TRBV19 and TRBJ2-3 gives the full variable domain: DGGITQSPKYLFRKEGQNVTLSCEQNLNHDAMYWYRQDPGQGLRLIYYSQIVNDFQKGDIAEGYSVSREKKESFPLTVTSAQKNPTAFYLCASSIAGTSGSTDTQYFGPGTRLTVL.

This clonotype was seen ten or more times. V usage is TRBV5-1 and J usage is TRBJ2-1, with D maybe TRBD1 (5 bases). The CDR3 has 14 residues. Germline assignment: CDR1 SGHRS and CDR2 YFSETQ. V was clipped by 0 bases and J by 7 bases, with 11 bases between them. The CDR3 sequence is CASSLDAGANEQFF. The CDR3 DNA reads as TGCGCCAGCAGCTTGGACGCTGGGGCGAATGAGCAGTTCTTC.

The chain joins TRBV30 to TRBJ2-3; either TRBD1 or TRBD2 may fit D (5 bases each). The germline gives CDR1 GTSNPN, CDR2 SVGIG (reference sequence). V was pared by 3 bases and J by 5 bases, with 12 bases between. The CDR3 totals 13 residues. Here the CDR3 reads CAWRLSGGDTQYF. DNA of the CDR3: TGTGCCTGGAGGCTTAGTGGGGGAGATACGCAGTATTTT.

The V gene is TRBV20-1, the J gene TRBJ1-1; tentatively, D is TRBD1 (6 bases). Trimming stripped 0 bases from V and 10 bases from J, with 18 bases between. The CDR3 covers 14 residues. Per the germline V gene, CDR1 is DFQATT and CDR2 is SNEGSKA (reference sequence). The CDR3 nucleotides read TGCAGTGCTAGAGATCGGGGGCCCGCGGGGTCAGCTTTCTTT. This sequence encodes CSARDRGPAGSAFF.

This clonotype has a count of ten or more. The genes are TRBV6-1 and TRBJ1-5; 9 bases map to TRBD1. Germline trimming cut 0 bases from V and 7 bases from J; bases unmatched to any gene: 13. Germline V gene sequence: CDR1 MNHNS, CDR2 SASEGT. This CDR3 has 18 residues. For the CDR3, the DNA is TGTGCCAGCAGTGAAGCCCCATCGGCGACAGGGGGGGGCCAGCCCCAGCATTTT. Translation gives CASSEAPSATGGGQPQHF.

V gene TRBV5-8 combines with J gene TRBJ1-5; 7 nucleotides align to TRBD1. Germline V gene data show CDR1 as SGHTS and CDR2 as YDEGEE. Unmatched junction bases numbered 16, after V lost 4 bases and J lost 0 bases. CDR3 size: 19 residues. The CDR3 loop reads CASSIYYGTELYSNQPQHF. CDR3 sequence (DNA): TGTGCCAGCAGCATATACTACGGGACAGAGCTATATAGCAATCAGCCCCAGCATTTT.

The rearrangement uses TRBV29-1 and TRBJ1-1; 9 bases are shared with TRBD1. This CDR3 has 15 residues. Germline-derived CDR1 and CDR2 are SQVTM and ANQGSEA. Trimming removed 2 bases from V and 1 base from J; junction bases left unmatched: 5. The CDR3 reads CSVESGTGWNTEAFF. The DNA of the CDR3 is TGCAGCGTTGAATCCGGGACAGGGTGGAACACTGAAGCTTTCTTT.

This sequence joins TRBV11-2 and TRBJ2-2, with D possibly TRBD2 on 6 matching bases. The germline CDR1 and CDR2 sequences are SGHAT and FQNNGV. The CDR3 is made up of 18 amino acids. Deletions cut 0 bases from V and 0 bases from J, with 14 bases between. The CDR3 sequence is CASSLDRFGGANTGELFF. CDR3 in DNA: TGTGCCAGCAGCTTAGATAGGTTTGGAGGGGCGAACACCGGGGAGCTGTTTTTT.

The V and J genes are TRBV19 and TRBJ2-3; D possibly uses TRBD1 or TRBD2 (5 bases each). The ends were cut back, 3 bases at V and 3 bases at J, with 13 bases in the middle. Germline lookup yields CDR1 LNHDA and CDR2 SQIVND (reference sequence). The CDR3 sequence is 15 residues long. The CDR3 bases are TGTGCCAGTAGTATTGCTGAAGGGACGACAGATACGCAGTATTTT. Its protein is CASSIAEGTTDTQYF.

CDR3 in amino acids: CASSQGPRETQYF. For the CDR3, the DNA is TGTGCCAGCAGCCAGGGACCAAGGGAGACGCAGTATTTT. This chain joins TRBV7-3 and TRBJ2-3; D may be TRBD1 or TRBD2 (5 bases each). Germline V gene lookup returns CDR1 SGHTA and CDR2 FQGTGA. V shed 5 bases and J shed 9 bases, with 15 bases lying between them. The CDR3 loop spans 13 amino acids.

This clonotype was recorded many times. This chain uses TRBV9 with TRBJ2-7, with D possibly TRBD2 on 6 matching bases. The germline V and J ends were trimmed by 1 base and 4 bases, with 9 bases remaining between them. The CDR3 is made up of 13 amino acids. Germline-derived CDR1 and CDR2 are SGDLS and YYNGEE. The CDR3 coding sequence is TGTGCCAGCAGCGTACAGGAGGGATACGAGCAGTACTTC. The encoded protein is CASSVQEGYEQYF.

This clonotype was counted between two and nine times. V and J are TRBV6-1 and TRBJ2-3, with D possibly being TRBD1 or TRBD2 (5 bases each). V lost 6 bases to trimming and J lost 5 bases, with 15 bases between them. The germline V gene has CDR1 MNHNS and CDR2 SASEGT. The CDR3 is 14 amino acids. Here the CDR3 reads CASRRLGDGDTQYF. CDR3 DNA: TGTGCCAGCAGGAGGTTGGGGGATGGAGATACGCAGTATTTT.